This T cell receptor beta chain derives from a study of blood T cell repertoires in COVID-19. At the level of the study: Donors in the United States, Italy and Spain gave samples during acute or convalescent COVID-19. The cDNA or gDNA used as material had been derived from T cells, B-cell-depleted T cells, or PBMCs.

Participants had their cohort set by participant-reported clinical history. Original handling: The authors estimated nucleated cell counts from reference gene primer amplification. TCRdb's table, derived via immunoSEQ multiplex PCR, lists solely in-frame clones and lacks some. V, J and clone size are taken as reported in that table, and D and trimming were inferred from the DNA itself. This sample yields roughly 240,000 clones, of which around 85% are seen a single time; approximately 9.6% belongs to the top ten. The material sequenced was PBMCs or T cells enriched from blood (not recorded which). This sequence was found in a woman between 45 and 65 years old with acute COVID-19.

DNA for the CDR3: TGTGCCAGCAGCCACAGAACGGGTTGGAGCGAAAAACTGTTTTTT. It specifies CASSHRTGWSEKLFF. The chain couples TRBV14 to TRBJ1-4; D not resolved. Trimming stripped 3 bases from V and 8 bases from J, with 16 bases between. The CDR3 spans 15 residues. Germline V gene lookup returns CDR1 SGHDN and CDR2 FVKESK.